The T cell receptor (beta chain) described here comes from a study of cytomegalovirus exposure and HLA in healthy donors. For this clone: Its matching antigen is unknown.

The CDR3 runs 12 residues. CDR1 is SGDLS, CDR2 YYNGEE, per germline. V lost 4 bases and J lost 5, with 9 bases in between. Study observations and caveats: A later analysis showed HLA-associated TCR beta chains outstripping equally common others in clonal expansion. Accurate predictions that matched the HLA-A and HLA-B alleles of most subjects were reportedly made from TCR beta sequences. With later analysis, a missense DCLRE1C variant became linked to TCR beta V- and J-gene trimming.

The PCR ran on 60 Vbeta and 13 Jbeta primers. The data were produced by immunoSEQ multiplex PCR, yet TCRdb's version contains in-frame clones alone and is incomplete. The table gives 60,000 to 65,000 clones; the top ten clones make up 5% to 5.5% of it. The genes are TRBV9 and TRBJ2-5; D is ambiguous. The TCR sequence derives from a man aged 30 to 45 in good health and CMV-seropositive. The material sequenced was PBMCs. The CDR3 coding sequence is TGTGCCAGCAGCCCCGACTTGGAGACCCAGTACTTC. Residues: CASSPDLETQYF.